Listed here are 28 T cell receptor beta chains from one sample, sequenced in a study of shared clonotypes between healthy human individuals (dated by TCRdb to 2020 to 2022). Receptors were amplified or captured by the immunoSEQ multiplex PCR assay. TCRdb provides this immuneACCESS table in a form limited to in-frame rearrangements. Some clones are lacking; in checked studies, under half of them reflect an unresolved V gene, and why the rest are absent is not known. The sample records hundreds of thousands of clones, about 74% of which are singletons. The ten top clones hold 1.5% to 2% of the sample. The sample comprised memory CD4+ T cells sorted from blood. What this sample's cell subset or site label stands for: CD45RA-negative fraction. Receptor source: a young woman in good health.

V gene TRBV28 combines with J gene TRBJ1-5; the D gene is possibly TRBD1 (6 bases). From germline, CDR1 is MDHEN and CDR2 SYDVKM. CDR3 length: 18 amino acids. V gave up 0 bases and J gave up 4 bases, with 19 bases separating them. CDR3 in DNA: TGTGCCAGCAGTTTATGGTCAACAGGGCCTTGGTCGAATCAGCCCCAGCATTTT. Translated, it gives CASSLWSTGPWSNQPQHF.

Concerning this clone itself: Other DNA variants within this sample encode the same CDR3. V and J are TRBV28 and TRBJ1-1; no clear D. This CDR3 is 14 amino acids long. Trimming removed 4 bases from V and 2 bases from J, with 11 bases in between. Per germline, CDR1 MDHEN and CDR2 SYDVKM. The CDR3 loop reads CASSSPGQNTEAFF. The DNA of the CDR3 is TGTGCCAGCAGTTCCCCAGGCCAAAACACTGAAGCTTTCTTT.

The CDR3 sequence: CAISDTGLANEKLFF. The CDR3 coding sequence is TGTGCCATCAGCGACACAGGGCTGGCTAATGAAAAACTGTTTTTT. V is TRBV10-3 and J is TRBJ1-4, with D perhaps matching TRBD1 (6 bases). V lost 6 bases and J 3 bases, leaving 14 bases between the germline ends. CDR1 is ENHRY and CDR2 is SYGVKD in the germline V gene. The CDR3 runs 15 residues.

The chain combines TRBV7-6 with TRBJ2-3; D is uncertain. Trimming removed 6 bases at V and 5 bases at J, with 9 bases between. This CDR3 has 12 residues. Germline-derived CDR1 and CDR2 are SGHVS and FNYEAQ. CDR3 in DNA: TGTGCCAGCAGTCAGCAGAGAGATACGCAGTATTTT. Translating gives CASSQQRDTQYF. The full variable domain, completed using reference TRBV7-6 and TRBJ2-3, is GAGVSQSPRYKVTKRGQDVALRCDPISGHVSLYWYRQALGQGPEFLTYFNYEAQQDKSGLPNDRFSAERPEGSISTLTIQRTEQRDSAMYRCASSQQRDTQYFGPGTRLTVL.

This chain joins TRBV10-3 and TRBJ2-7; 12 positions agree with TRBD1. Germline V gene lookup returns CDR1 ENHRY and CDR2 SYGVKD. The V and J ends lost 0 bases and 6 bases, in that order; junction bases with no gene match: 3. The CDR3 runs 15 residues. CDR3 nucleotides: TGTGCCATCAGTGAGTCGGGACAGGGGGCTGGCGAGCAGTACTTC. Translating it yields CAISESGQGAGEQYF.

The V and J genes are TRBV27 and TRBJ2-2; the D is unclear. The V end lost 9 bases, the J end lost 3 bases, and 8 bases lay between the germline ends. This CDR3 has 12 residues. Germline lookup yields CDR1 MNHEY and CDR2 SMNVEV (reference sequence). CDR3 in DNA: TGTGCCAGTCAAAGGGACACCGGGGAGCTGTTTTTT. Protein product: CASQRDTGELFF.

The rearrangement joins TRBV4-2 to TRBJ2-5; D is perhaps TRBD1 or TRBD2 (5 bases each). The J call is in doubt because the DNA end fits TRBJ2-7 better. Germline CDR1 LGHNA, CDR2 YNFKEQ. CDR3 length equals 14 residues. In nucleotides, the CDR3 is TGTGCCAGCAGCCAAGCACTGGGGGTCTACGAGCAGTACTTC. Protein: CASSQALGVYEQYF.

This clone was seen once. This chain links TRBV6-1 with TRBJ2-1, with 11 bases identical to TRBD2. The CDR3 has 18 amino acids. V lost 1 base, J lost 3 bases, and 8 bases stayed unmatched. Germline lookup yields CDR1 MNHNS and CDR2 SASEGT. The CDR3 loop is CASSEDETSGSGYNEQFF. CDR3 DNA: TGTGCCAGCAGTGAAGACGAAACTAGCGGGAGTGGCTACAATGAGCAGTTCTTC.

V is TRBV5-1 and J is TRBJ2-3; the match to TRBD2 covers 8 bases. The CDR3 loop spans 18 amino acids. Germline V lookup: CDR1 SGHRS, CDR2 YFSETQ. V shed 3 bases and J 1 base; nucleotides not matched to a gene: 13. The DNA of the CDR3 is TGCGCCAGCAGCTGGGGACTAGGGCCCTCGGTCCGCACAGATACGCAGTATTTT. This encodes CASSWGLGPSVRTDTQYF.

The rearrangement links TRBV7-9 to TRBJ1-2, with 8 bases that match TRBD1. Germline V CDR1 and CDR2: SEHNR, FQNEAQ (reference sequence). The CDR3 contains 15 residues. V dropped 6 bases and J dropped 7; count of bases not matched to a gene: 13. The CDR3 DNA follows: TGTGCCAGCAGGAGAAACCAACAGGGGGAAGGTGGCTACACCTTC. It specifies CASRRNQQGEGGYTF.

The genes are TRBV5-1 and TRBJ2-5, with 8 bases matching TRBD1. The V and J ends lost 3 bases and 1 base, in that order; junction bases with no gene match: 2. The CDR3 runs 14 residues. Germline lookup yields CDR1 SGHRS and CDR2 YFSETQ. The CDR3 here is CASSSGTGQETQYF. CDR3 nucleotide sequence: TGCGCCAGCAGCTCCGGGACAGGCCAAGAGACCCAGTACTTC.

J is TRBJ2-7 and V is TRBV19; tentative D call: TRBD1 (5 bases). The CDR3 sequence is 14 residues long. Between the trimmed V and J ends, which lost 5 bases and 2 bases, there was a span of 13 bases. Germline-derived CDR1 and CDR2 are LNHDA and SQIVND (reference sequence). CDR3 nucleotide sequence: TGTGCCAGTAGTTTCTCAAAGGGGCCCTACGAGCAGTACTTC. It specifies CASSFSKGPYEQYF.

The V call is TRBV28, the J call TRBJ1-2; possible D gene TRBD1, 5 bases. Trimming pared 6 bases from V and 3 bases from J, leaving 11 bases between. Per germline, CDR1 MDHEN and CDR2 SYDVKM. The CDR3 is made up of 13 amino acids. This CDR3 reads CASRGGGYYGYTF. In nucleotides, the CDR3 is TGTGCCAGCAGGGGGGGAGGGTACTATGGCTACACCTTC.

This clone was seen a single time. The rearrangement joins TRBV9 to TRBJ2-7; D may be TRBD1 or TRBD2 (5 bases each). This CDR3 contains 17 residues. Germline V gives CDR1 SGDLS, CDR2 YYNGEE. Trimming pared 4 bases from V and 3 bases from J, leaving 23 bases between. CDR3 residues: CASSPRQGVVSDYEQYF. CDR3 nucleotides: TGTGCCAGCAGCCCTCGGCAGGGCGTAGTTAGCGACTACGAGCAGTACTTC. Based on the CDR3 plus reference TRBV9 and TRBJ2-7, the full variable domain is DSGVTQTPKHLITATGQRVTLRCSPRSGDLSVYWYQQSLDQGLQFLIQYYNGEERAKGNILERFSAQQFPDLHSELNLSSLELGDSALYFCASSPRQGVVSDYEQYFGPGTRLTVT.

This clone was seen a handful of times. The chain is built from TRBV19 and TRBJ1-2; tentatively, D is TRBD1 (6 bases). CDR3 length: 14 residues. V gave up 7 bases and J gave up 2 bases, with 14 bases separating them. The germline V gene encodes CDR1 LNHDA and CDR2 SQIVND (reference sequence). The CDR3: CASTSGERNYGYTF. The CDR3 DNA sequence: TGTGCCAGTACCTCAGGGGAAAGGAACTATGGCTACACCTTC.

This clone appeared a few times. The chain employs TRBV6-1 and TRBJ1-5; 7 bases are shared with TRBD1. Germline CDR1 MNHNS, CDR2 SASEGT. The trim removed 6 bases at V and 7 bases at J, leaving 12 bases unmatched. This CDR3 is built from 15 residues. CDR3 DNA: TGTGCCAGCAGCGGACAGGACGCCCTGATACAGCCCCAGCATTTT. Translation gives CASSGQDALIQPQHF.

This clone was seen a single time. The rearrangement joins TRBV6-6 to TRBJ1-4, with unresolved D. With 0 bases removed from V and 8 bases from J, the gap between germline ends came to 13 bases. The germline V gene has CDR1 MNHNY and CDR2 SVGAGI (reference sequence). The CDR3 is 15 amino acids. This CDR3 reads CASSYSPVNGEKLFF. Written as DNA, the CDR3 is TGTGCCAGCAGTTACTCTCCGGTCAACGGGGAAAAACTGTTTTTT.

This chain connects TRBV6-5 to TRBJ1-3; no reliable D call. V dropped 4 bases and J dropped 2 bases, with 6 bases sitting between them. Per the germline V gene, CDR1 is MNHEY and CDR2 is SVGAGI. CDR3 size: 13 residues. The DNA for the CDR3 is TGTGCCAGCAGTTCCTCCACTGGAAACACCATATATTTT. Its protein product is CASSSSTGNTIYF.

This clone appeared once. The chain's CDR3 is CASSPRALWVSYNEQFF. CDR3 in DNA: TGTGCCAGCAGCCCCCGGGCCCTTTGGGTGTCCTACAATGAGCAGTTCTTC. The chain links TRBV11-2 to TRBJ2-1; unclear D gene. Germline-derived CDR1 and CDR2 are SGHAT and FQNNGV. V dropped 5 bases and J dropped 1 base, with 18 bases sitting between them. This CDR3 comprises 17 residues.

The DNA of the CDR3 is TGTGCCATCAGTTACCAAAACTATGGCTACACCTTC. Translated: CAISYQNYGYTF. The V call is TRBV10-3, the J call TRBJ1-2; the D is unclear. The CDR3 loop spans 12 amino acids. Germline CDR1 and CDR2: ENHRY and SYGVKD. The V and J ends lost 5 bases and 2 bases respectively, with 6 bases between them.

The gene calls are TRBV6-6 and TRBJ2-7, with 7 bases that match TRBD2. Germline lookup yields CDR1 MNHNY and CDR2 SVGAGI (reference sequence). CDR3 size: 15 residues. Germline trimming cut 6 bases from V and 7 bases from J; bases unmatched to any gene: 15. CDR3 coding DNA: TGTGCCAGCAGCAGCTCTAGCGGTTCCCTACGAGAGCAGTACTTC. It yields the protein CASSSSSGSLREQYF.

The CDR3 is CASSLVGTTVAEQFF. The CDR3 DNA is TGTGCCAGCAGCTTAGTGGGGACCACCGTAGCTGAGCAGTTCTTC. The chain couples TRBV7-8 to TRBJ2-1; tentatively, D is TRBD1 or TRBD2 (5 bases each). The CDR3 totals 15 residues. The V gene's germline CDR1 is SGHVS and CDR2 FQNEAQ. The V and J ends lost 1 base and 9 bases respectively, with 16 bases between them.

This clone appeared once. The chain's CDR3 is CASSYSYTNQPQHF. The CDR3 DNA follows: TGTGCCAGCAGTTACTCGTACACTAATCAGCCCCAGCATTTT. V gene TRBV6-5 combines with J gene TRBJ1-5; D ambiguous. CDR3 length equals 14 residues. V lost 0 bases and J lost 4, with 7 bases in between. CDR1 and CDR2 (germline): MNHEY, SVGAGI.

This clone was detected once. The V call is TRBV19, the J call TRBJ1-5, with D possibly matching TRBD1 (6 bases). Per the germline V gene, CDR1 is LNHDA and CDR2 is SQIVND (reference sequence). V was trimmed by 3 bases and J by 2 bases, leaving 14 bases between them. The CDR3 is 16 amino acids. CDR3 in DNA: TGTGCCAGTAGTATCGGGACACGGGTGGGCAATCAGCCCCAGCATTTT. Translated: CASSIGTRVGNQPQHF.

This sequence joins TRBV6-5 and TRBJ1-2; the match to TRBD1 covers 9 bases. CDR1 and CDR2 (germline): MNHEY, SVGAGI. V was pared by 6 bases and J by 7 bases, with 12 bases of the junction left unmatched. This CDR3 comprises 15 residues. CDR3 in amino acids: CASSPPGQGWSGYTF. As DNA, the CDR3 is TGTGCCAGCAGCCCGCCGGGACAGGGATGGAGTGGCTACACCTTC.

V is TRBV6-6 and J is TRBJ2-7; 8 nucleotides agree with TRBD2. Germline V gene sequence: CDR1 MNHNY, CDR2 SVGAGI (reference sequence). This CDR3 has 14 residues. With V trimmed by 5 bases and J by 5 bases, 8 bases remained unmatched. The CDR3 is CASSGTRGFHEQYF. The CDR3 DNA is TGTGCCAGCAGTGGGACTAGGGGGTTCCACGAGCAGTACTTC.

The chain couples TRBV7-9 to TRBJ1-2; 8 bases are a match to TRBD1. The germline gives CDR1 SEHNR, CDR2 FQNEAQ (reference sequence). Trimming took 5 bases from V and 3 from J; bases not matched to a gene: 11. The CDR3 extends over 16 amino acids. The CDR3 DNA sequence: TGTGCCAGCAGCACGGACAGGGCGATTGACTACTATGGCTACACCTTC. Amino acids: CASSTDRAIDYYGYTF.

The rearrangement uses TRBV9 and TRBJ2-7, with D maybe TRBD2 (5 bases). The CDR3 totals 12 residues. Trimming cost V 0 bases and J 6 bases, with 7 bases left between them. From germline, CDR1 is SGDLS and CDR2 YYNGEE. The DNA of the CDR3 is TGTGCCAGCAGCGTAGGAGAGGGCGAGCAGTACTTC. Translating gives CASSVGEGEQYF.